The 5 T cell receptor beta chains below come from one sample, sequenced in a study of CD8 T cells in Susac syndrome. Random hexamers served to reverse transcribe about 0.5 to 1 ug RNA. MiXCR was run by TCRdb on the immunoSEQ multiplex PCR reads, yielding one entry per CDR3 protein. Of roughly 120,000 distinct CDR3 sequences listed, about 92% were seen once; the top ten hold 0.093%. The material sequenced was CD4+ T cells from PBMCs. The receptor source for this set is a human donor with multiple sclerosis.

The genes are TRBV7-3 and TRBJ1-2; D gene unclear. CDR1 and CDR2 (germline): SGHTA, FQGTGA. Trimming pared 4 bases from V and 4 bases from J, leaving 10 bases between. The CDR3 length is 13 residues. DNA of the CDR3: TGTGCCAGCAGCTCAAACCAGCGCTATGGCTACACCTTC. The encoded protein is CASSSNQRYGYTF.

The V and J genes are TRBV7-9 and TRBJ1-4; maybe TRBD1 (5 bases). The germline V gene has CDR1 SEHNR and CDR2 FQNEAQ (reference sequence). The V end lost 4 bases, the J end lost 10 bases, and 25 bases lay between the germline ends. CDR3 length: 17 amino acids. The CDR3 spells CASSYGKGRATAGKLFF. Written as DNA, the CDR3 is TGTGCCAGCAGCTACGGGAAGGGGAGGGCGACGGCGGGAAAACTGTTTTTT.

The chain combines TRBV6-1 with TRBJ2-7; D may be TRBD1 (6 bases). CDR1 and CDR2 (germline): MNHNS, SASEGT. V dropped 0 bases and J dropped 1 base, with 10 bases sitting between them. The CDR3 covers 15 residues. As DNA, the CDR3 is TGTGCCAGCAGTGAAGCGGGCGGACAGTCCTACGAGCAGTACTTC. Translation gives CASSEAGGQSYEQYF.

The chain links TRBV20-1 to TRBJ1-1; a weak D match, TRBD1 (6 bases). This CDR3 is built from 15 residues. The V gene's germline CDR1 is DFQATT and CDR2 SNEGSKA (reference sequence). Trimming stripped 0 bases from V and 2 bases from J, with 13 bases between. CDR3 nucleotide sequence: TGCAGTGCTAGAGATTGGCAGGGGAGTAACACTGAAGCTTTCTTT. The encoded protein is CSARDWQGSNTEAFF.

The V gene is TRBV30, the J gene TRBJ2-1, with 9 nucleotides matching TRBD2. Germline-derived CDR1 and CDR2 are GTSNPN and SVGIG (reference sequence). The CDR3 has 17 residues. Trimming took 0 bases from V and 3 from J; bases not matched to a gene: 9. The CDR3 DNA reads as TGTGCCTGGAGTGTGGCCCGGAGTAGCGGGGGCTACAATGAGCAGTTCTTC. Translated: CAWSVARSSGGYNEQFF.